This T cell receptor beta chain is from a study of T cell responses to AZD1222 COVID-19 vaccine. Overall study: Analysis merged second doses at about 4 or about 12 weeks.

The data were produced by immunoSEQ multiplex PCR, yet TCRdb's version contains in-frame clones alone and is incomplete. The table records over 100,000 clones, roughly 90% of them present only once. Study outcomes and limitations: Among AZD1222 vaccinees, only 5 to 7 were seropositive at baseline. Two AZD1222 doses significantly raised spike-specific TCR breadth and depth over controls. Clonal diversity may have been underestimated, and the donors were mostly white British, with more females than males.

A word on this clone: Its antigen is still unknown.

The sample was peripheral blood, taken on day 0 of AZD1222 vaccination. This clonotype originated in an adult in good health.

CDR3 in amino acids: CASSLDSIDTGELFF. The CDR3 DNA reads as TGCGCCAGCAGCTTGGACTCGATAGACACCGGGGAGCTGTTTTTT. The J gene is TRBJ2-2, the V gene TRBV4-3; a weak D match, TRBD2 (5 bases). The CDR3 has 15 amino acids. The V end was cut by 5 bases, the J end by 3 bases, with 13 bases between. From germline, CDR1 is LGHNA and CDR2 YSLEER.